Listed here are 31 T cell receptor beta chains from one sample, sequenced in a study of CD8+CD57+ T cells in acquired aplastic anemia. TCR beta VDJ combinations and CDR3 sequences were profiled from genomic DNA. One entry per CDR3 protein, called by TCRdb with MiXCR from the reads. The sample contains approximately 170,000 distinct CDR3 sequences, under 75% of which appear only once. Sequencing input: sorted CD4+, CD8+, or CD8+CD57+ T cells (not recorded which) from PBMCs. The receptors were gathered from a human donor in good health.

Ten or more counts support this clonotype. This chain links TRBV3-1 with TRBJ2-3; TRBD1 might be the D (6 bases). The CDR3 covers 14 residues. Trimming left V 3 bases short and J 2 bases short, with 9 bases between. Germline CDR1 and CDR2: LGHDT and YNNKEL (reference sequence). The CDR3 is CASSHLGATDTQYF. As DNA, the CDR3 is TGTGCCAGCAGCCATCTGGGGGCCACAGATACGCAGTATTTT.

This clonotype occurred many times. This chain joins TRBV15 and TRBJ2-1; TRBD1 is a possible D gene (6 bases). CDR1 and CDR2 (germline): LNHNV, YYDKDF (reference sequence). Trimming cost V 4 bases and J 10 bases, with 14 bases left between them. This CDR3 has 13 residues. CDR3 in DNA: TGTGCCACCAGCAACCCCACAGGGCCCGAGCAGTTCTTC. It encodes CATSNPTGPEQFF.

Comment on this clonotype: A much more abundant neighbour one base away suggests this may be a read error. The rearrangement uses TRBV6-1 and TRBJ1-1; D is undetermined. CDR3 length: 12 residues. Per germline, CDR1 MNHNS and CDR2 SASEGT. V gave up 5 bases and J gave up 1 base, with 5 bases separating them. As DNA, the CDR3 is TGTGCCAGCAGTTGGGGGAACACTGAAGCTTTCTTT. This codes for CASSWGNTEAFF.

Concerning this clonotype itself: One end of the junction is discordant with germline, which a read error may explain. The chain recombines TRBV9 with TRBJ2-5; TRBD2 matches 12 bases. The CDR3 has 17 residues. CDR1 is SGDLS, CDR2 YYNGEE, per germline. The CDR3 DNA follows: TGCGCCAGCAGCGTGACTAGCGGGAGTACTTTGGGAGAGACCCAGTACTTC. As protein: CASSVTSGSTLGETQYF.

As DNA, the CDR3 is TGCAGTGCTAGAATGACAGGGAACACTGAAGCTTTCTTT. Translating it yields CSARMTGNTEAFF. The rearrangement uses TRBV20-1 and TRBJ1-1, with D tentatively TRBD1 (6 bases). From germline, CDR1 is DFQATT and CDR2 SNEGSKA (reference sequence). The CDR3 length is 13 residues. V lost 2 bases and J 1 base, leaving 8 bases between the germline ends.

CDR3 loop: CASSSTGGLYEQYF. Here the CDR3 DNA reads TGTGCCAGCAGCTCTACAGGGGGCCTCTACGAGCAGTACTTC. The V gene is TRBV7-3, the J gene TRBJ2-7, with 9 bases aligning to TRBD1. V was clipped by 4 bases and J by 3 bases; unmatched bases: 4. The CDR3 contains 14 residues. CDR1 and CDR2 (germline): SGHTA, FQGTGA.

On this clonotype itself: Here the CDR3 omits its conserved ending phenylalanine or tryptophan, so a read error is the likely source. Because the CDR3's place on the DNA is in doubt, the DNA is left out and the CDR3 is given as listed by TCRdb. The genes are TRBV4-3 and TRBJ1-1; the tabulated D call, TRBD1, remains unverified against the DNA. The CDR3 length equals 12 residues, ends included. The V gene's germline CDR1 is LGHNA and CDR2 YSLEER. CDR3 loop: CASSLIDRSPGG.

This chain links TRBV5-4 with TRBJ2-7, with 13 bases fitting TRBD2. Germline trimming cut 4 bases from V and 7 bases from J; bases unmatched to any gene: 8. CDR1 is SGHNT and CDR2 is YYREEE in the germline V gene (reference sequence). The CDR3 contains 15 residues. The CDR3 here is CASSRGTSGAREQYF. In nucleotides, the CDR3 is TGTGCCAGCAGCAGGGGGACTAGCGGGGCCCGGGAGCAGTACTTC.

The J gene is TRBJ2-3, the V gene TRBV2; D unresolved. There are 13 residues in the CDR3. Deletions cut 6 bases from V and 6 bases from J, with 13 bases between. Germline V CDR1 and CDR2: SNHLY, FYNNEI. The CDR3 reads CASRSSGVDTQYF. The DNA for the CDR3 is TGTGCCAGCAGGTCTAGTGGGGTGGATACGCAGTATTTT.

The chain carries TRBV29-1 and TRBJ1-1; D unresolved. Germline-derived CDR1 and CDR2 are SQVTM and ANQGSEA. V was cut by 3 bases and J by 3 bases, with 11 bases left in between. CDR3 length equals 13 residues. In DNA, the CDR3 is TGCAGCGTTGACGTACCGCGGCACACTGAAGCTTTCTTT. This gives the protein CSVDVPRHTEAFF.

V gene TRBV24-1 combines with J gene TRBJ2-2; 7 bases are shared with TRBD2. J lost 11 bases, V lost 1 base, and 3 bases had no gene match. Germline lookup yields CDR1 KGHDR and CDR2 SFDVKD. The CDR3 length is 13 residues. This CDR3 is CATSDLASGELFF. Here the CDR3 DNA reads TGTGCCACCAGTGATTTAGCTAGCGGTGAGCTGTTTTTT.

The chain recombines TRBV29-1 with TRBJ1-6; perhaps TRBD1 as D (5 bases). V was shortened by 7 bases and J by 10 bases, with 17 bases between the two germline ends. Germline V gives CDR1 SQVTM, CDR2 ANQGSEA. This CDR3 comprises 13 residues. The CDR3 DNA reads as TGCAGCGCAATGGACATCAAGGGGTCACCCCTCCACTTT. Translated: CSAMDIKGSPLHF.

This clonotype was found once. The V gene is TRBV15, the J gene TRBJ1-4; D is possibly TRBD1 (5 bases). The CDR3 has 17 residues. Germline V gives CDR1 LNHNV, CDR2 YYDKDF (reference sequence). Trimming stripped 1 base from V and 6 bases from J, with 18 bases between. Here the CDR3 DNA reads TGTGCCACCAGCAGAGGTGAAACAACGGGGGATTATGAAAAACTGTTTTTT. Protein product: CATSRGETTGDYEKLFF.

V is TRBV7-2 and J is TRBJ1-6; TRBD1 might be the D (5 bases). The CDR3 loop spans 14 amino acids. Germline CDR1 reads SGHTA; CDR2 reads FQGNSA. Trimming removed 5 bases from V and 10 bases from J, with 15 bases in between. In nucleotides, the CDR3 is TGTGCCAGCAGCCATGGTTCAGGGAACTCACCCCTCCACTTT. Its translation: CASSHGSGNSPLHF.

The chain uses TRBV9 and TRBJ2-3; the match to TRBD2 covers 7 bases. Per germline, CDR1 SGDLS and CDR2 YYNGEE. The length of the CDR3 is 15 residues. After removal of 0 bases from V and 5 bases from J, the junction contained 6 bases not matched to a gene. This chain's CDR3 is CASSVAAGRVDTQYF. In DNA form, the CDR3 reads TGTGCCAGCAGCGTAGCAGCGGGAAGGGTAGATACGCAGTATTTT.

This clonotype turned up a few times. The chain employs TRBV20-1 and TRBJ1-2; perhaps TRBD1 as D (5 bases). V lost 5 bases and J 6 bases, leaving 13 bases between the germline ends. CDR3 length: 12 amino acids. Germline values: CDR1 DFQATT, CDR2 SNEGSKA (reference sequence). CDR3 nucleotide sequence: TGCAGTGCTGTACAGGAAGCCGATGGCTACACCTTC. This sequence encodes CSAVQEADGYTF.

The chain has TRBV2 and TRBJ2-7; D tentatively reads TRBD1 or TRBD2 (5 bases each). The CDR3 spans 14 residues. In germline, CDR1 is SNHLY, CDR2 FYNNEI. Between the trimmed V and J ends, which lost 7 bases and 9 bases, there was a span of 22 bases. As DNA, the CDR3 is TGTGCCAGCAAACTAGGGCAGGGTCAGTCCGGGCAGTACTTC. Protein product: CASKLGQGQSGQYF.

For this clonotype: Compared with germline, one end of the junction differs, possibly owing to a read error. The chain recombines TRBV25-1 with TRBJ1-2; a possible D gene is TRBD1 (5 bases). CDR3 length: 16 residues. Germline CDR1 and CDR2: MGHDK and SYGVNS. The CDR3 DNA reads TGCGCCAGCAGCTTGACGGGACCCCGGAGCGGCTATGGCTACACCTTC. As protein: CASSLTGPRSGYGYTF.

This clonotype was detected ten times or more. The chain couples TRBV11-2 to TRBJ2-5; 12 bases align to TRBD1. Germline V CDR1 and CDR2: SGHAT, FQNNGV. With 4 bases clipped from V and 5 bases from J, the junction kept 11 bases outside the gene matches. The CDR3 is 17 residues long. In nucleotides, the CDR3 is TGTGCCAGCAGCTCGAAGAGGGGACAGGGGGCATGGGAGACCCAGTACTTC. Protein product: CASSSKRGQGAWETQYF.

With respect to this clonotype: A junction boundary mismatches the germline segment, possibly from a read error. The V and J genes are TRBV7-9 and TRBJ2-2, with 8 bases lining up with TRBD2. This CDR3 spans 15 amino acids. Germline loops: CDR1 SEHNR, CDR2 FQNEAQ (reference sequence). The CDR3 region is CASSLRLANTGGLFF. In DNA form, the CDR3 reads TGTGCCAGCAGCTTGCGACTAGCGAACACCGGGGGGCTGTTTTTT.

This clonotype was found many times. The rearrangement joins TRBV4-3 to TRBJ2-3; D is unresolved. Germline CDR1 LGHNA, CDR2 YSLEER. The CDR3 is 15 amino acids. Trimming pared 0 bases from V and 4 bases from J, leaving 11 bases between. The CDR3 nucleotides read TGCGCCAGCAGCCAAGATAGTAGTGTGTCAGATACGCAGTATTTT. The encoded protein is CASSQDSSVSDTQYF.

Notes on this clonotype: The junction departs from the called germline gene at one end, perhaps through a read error. The chain has TRBV9 and TRBJ2-7; 7 bases align to TRBD2. The CDR3 is made up of 13 amino acids. In germline, CDR1 is SGDLS, CDR2 YYNGEE. The CDR3 reads CVSSAGGTYEQYF. The CDR3 coding sequence is TGTGTCAGCAGCGCCGGGGGGACCTACGAGCAGTACTTC.

The genes are TRBV3-1 and TRBJ1-1, with no clear D. V lost 4 bases, J lost 1 base, and 13 bases lay in between. Germline loops: CDR1 LGHDT, CDR2 YNNKEL (reference sequence). This CDR3 is 15 amino acids long. CDR3: CASSPSGQSNTEAFF. The CDR3 DNA reads as TGTGCCAGCAGCCCCTCGGGTCAGTCGAACACTGAAGCTTTCTTT.

As to this clonotype: The junction departs from the called germline gene at one end, perhaps through a read error. The V and J genes are TRBV5-8 and TRBJ2-2, with D tentatively TRBD2 (5 bases). CDR1 and CDR2 from the germline V gene are SGHTS and YDEGEE. The CDR3 is 11 residues long. CDR3 bases: TGTGCCAGACAGCGGTCCGGGGAGCTGTCTTTT. Its translation: CARQRSGELSF.

This clonotype has ten or more counts. The chain carries TRBV4-3 and TRBJ2-2; D is unresolved. The CDR3 sequence is 14 residues long. Deletions cut 2 bases from V and 6 bases from J, with 10 bases between. CDR1 and CDR2 from the germline V gene are LGHNA and YSLEER. In DNA form, the CDR3 reads TGCGCCAGCAGCCAAACACCTAGACCCGGGGAGCTGTTTTTT. This encodes CASSQTPRPGELFF.

The chain joins TRBV10-2 to TRBJ2-7; D possibly matches TRBD1 or TRBD2 (6 bases each). The CDR3 has 13 amino acids. Trimming removed 4 bases from V and 2 bases from J, with 9 bases in between. Germline CDR1 and CDR2: WSHSY and SAAADI. The CDR3 sequence: CASSGGATYEQYF. CDR3 DNA sequence: TGCGCCAGCAGTGGGGGGGCTACCTACGAGCAGTACTTC.

The genes are TRBV20-1 and TRBJ2-7, with 7 bases matching TRBD1. CDR3 length: 14 amino acids. Germline loops: CDR1 DFQATT, CDR2 SNEGSKA (reference sequence). Unmatched junction bases numbered 6, after V lost 2 bases and J lost 2 bases. The CDR3 region has the DNA TGCAGTGCTAGAAGTACAGGGGTTCCCTACGAGCAGTACTTC. This encodes CSARSTGVPYEQYF.

V is TRBV9 and J is TRBJ2-1, with 12 bases that match TRBD2. This CDR3 is built from 16 residues. CDR1 is SGDLS and CDR2 is YYNGEE in the germline V gene. V shed 0 bases, J shed 8 bases, and the junction held 6 bases outside the gene matches. CDR3: CASSVEAGLAGDEQFF. CDR3 DNA sequence: TGTGCCAGCAGCGTAGAGGCGGGACTAGCGGGCGATGAGCAGTTCTTC.

The chain combines TRBV4-1 with TRBJ2-7, with D possibly being TRBD1 (7 bases). This CDR3 region has 15 residues. The germline V and J ends were trimmed by 4 bases and 6 bases, with 19 bases remaining between them. Looked up from germline, CDR1 is MGHRA and CDR2 is YSYEKL. CDR3 nucleotides: TGCGCCAGCAGCCCTCTCGCGGGACAGAATCGCGAGCAGTACTTC. This sequence encodes CASSPLAGQNREQYF.

V and J are TRBV29-1 and TRBJ2-7; the D gene is possibly TRBD2 (6 bases). The V end was cut by 6 bases, the J end by 0 bases, with 6 bases between. The germline V gene encodes CDR1 SQVTM and CDR2 ANQGSEA. The CDR3 loop spans 11 amino acids. The CDR3 nucleotides read TGCAGCGTCGGGAGCTCCTACGAGCAGTACTTC. It encodes CSVGSSYEQYF.

A note on this clonotype: The junction departs from the called germline gene at one end, perhaps through a read error. The gene calls are TRBV29-1 and TRBJ2-3; 15 bases align to TRBD2. CDR1 is SQVTM, CDR2 ANQGSEA, per germline. The CDR3 has 15 residues. CDR3 amino acids: CSASPGLAGGDMQYF. The CDR3 bases are TGCAGCGCTTCGCCTGGACTAGCGGGAGGGGATATGCAGTATTTT.